This T cell receptor beta chain was recorded in a study of Ad26.COV2.S vaccination and SARS-CoV-2 variants. At the level of the study: The authors gave Ad26.COV2.S intramuscularly, either once or twice 56 days apart.

Treatment noted: around 19 received Ad26.COV2.S at low or high dose, single or two shots; five or six received placebo; per-sample allocation not given. Vaccine and placebo recipients were sampled on day 63 after the first injection. V lost 2 bases and J 0 bases, leaving 5 bases between the germline ends. The CDR3 loop spans 13 amino acids. The germline V gene has CDR1 SGHRS and CDR2 YFSETQ. Repertoires were generated with immunoSEQ multiplex PCR, while TCRdb's copy carries only in-frame clones and drops some. The profile shows about 370,000 clones, less than 90% of them singletons. The sample was peripheral blood, taken in a trial of Ad26.COV2.S vaccine versus placebo. The TCR sequence derives from a person aged 18-65 years who received the Ad26.COV2.S COVID-19 vaccine or a placebo. The chain combines TRBV5-1 with TRBJ1-1; D uncertain. The CDR3 sequence is CASSLQLNTEAFF. The DNA of the CDR3 is TGCGCCAGCAGCTTACAGCTGAACACTGAAGCTTTCTTT. The variable domain in full, completed from reference TRBV5-1 and TRBJ1-1, reads KAGVTQTPRYLIKTRGQQVTLSCSPISGHRSVSWYQQTPGQGLQFLFEYFSETQRNKGNFPGRFSGRQFSNSRSEMNVSTLELGDSALYLCASSLQLNTEAFFGQGTRLTVV.